This entry lists 23 T cell receptor beta chains sequenced from one sample in a study of regulatory T cells in long-lasting Graves disease. The TCR beta library used iRepertoire HTBI primers with Arm-PCR amplification of CDR3. TCRdb re-called the multiplex PCR reads with MiXCR, one entry per CDR3 protein. The sample consists of 540,000 or so distinct CDR3 sequences, 13% of them appearing once. Time point noted: newly diagnosed GD, antithyroid drugs for less than 3 months. Scientists built the TCR library using RNA that was extracted from PBMCs. These data were also filed under a second study, of T cells in Graves' hyperthyroidism and ophthalmopathy.

Sequencing was performed on peripheral blood mononuclear cells (PBMCs), taken at new diagnosis, from a patient treated with antithyroid drugs. These receptors were obtained from a young man with Graves disease.

This clonotype has a handful of counts. The CDR3 DNA reads as TGCAGTGCCAAGGCTGGGGGTGTCGGAGAAAAACTGTTTTTT. Protein sequence: CSAKAGGVGEKLFF. The gene calls are TRBV20-1 and TRBJ1-4; possible D gene TRBD1, 5 bases. CDR3 length: 14 residues. Looked up from germline, CDR1 is DFQATT and CDR2 is SNEGSKA (reference sequence). The V end lost 6 bases, the J end lost 8 bases, and 19 bases lay between the germline ends.

With regard to this clonotype: A read error may explain this, as a much larger clone is one base away. The V gene is TRBV3-1, the J gene TRBJ2-5, with 11 bases fitting TRBD1. In germline, CDR1 is LGHDT, CDR2 YNNKEL (reference sequence). CDR3 length equals 15 residues. With 5 bases clipped from V and 11 bases from J, the junction kept 13 bases outside the gene matches. The CDR3 DNA sequence: TGTGCCAGCAGCGGCCGGGACAGGGGGGACAATGAGCAGTACTTC. Translating gives CASSGRDRGDNEQYF.

This clonotype was seen more than once but under ten times. The chain couples TRBV5-4 to TRBJ1-1; D is unclear. The CDR3 extends over 13 amino acids. The germline V gene encodes CDR1 SGHNT and CDR2 YYREEE (reference sequence). Trimming took off 5 bases at V and 1 base at J, with 9 bases between the two ends. This CDR3 reads CASSLDENTEAFF. In DNA, the CDR3 is TGTGCCAGCAGTCTGGACGAGAACACTGAAGCTTTCTTT.

The table lists this clonotype with many counts. The J gene is TRBJ2-4, the V gene TRBV7-2; perhaps D is TRBD1 or TRBD2 (5 bases each). In germline, CDR1 is SGHTA, CDR2 FQGNSA. The CDR3 is 16 amino acids. The V end was cut by 5 bases, the J end by 1 base, with 15 bases between. CDR3 protein: CASSGGSHRAKNIQYF. In DNA, the CDR3 is TGTGCCAGCAGCGGGGGTAGCCATCGGGCCAAAAACATTCAGTACTTC.

This clonotype was seen repeatedly, ten times or more. One end of the junction does not line up with germline, which may come from a read error. V usage is TRBV7-9 and J usage is TRBJ2-5; D gene ambiguous. Germline V gene sequence: CDR1 SEHNR, CDR2 FQNEAQ (reference sequence). The CDR3 has 11 residues. The CDR3: CVSSRLETQYF. The DNA for the CDR3 is TGTGTCAGCAGCCGACTAGAGACCCAGTACTTC.

A remark on this clonotype: This may stem from a read error, because a much larger clone lies one nucleotide away. The CDR3 ends on some other residue instead of the conserved phenylalanine or tryptophan, so this is likely a read error. The rearrangement uses TRBV7-8 and TRBJ2-3; TRBD2 might be the D (5 bases). Germline assignment: CDR1 SGHVS and CDR2 FQNEAQ. The germline V and J ends were trimmed by 5 bases and 2 bases, with 8 bases remaining between them. The CDR3 spans 13 residues. The CDR3 here is CASSAGLTDTQYL. CDR3 nucleotide sequence: TGTGCCAGCAGCGCGGGCCTCACAGATACGCAGTATCTT.

This clonotype has at least ten counts. This chain connects TRBV10-3 to TRBJ2-5; 10 nucleotides align to TRBD2. The CDR3 has 18 residues. Germline lookup yields CDR1 ENHRY and CDR2 SYGVKD. V lost 4 bases and J lost 5; bases outside the gene matches: 16. The DNA of the CDR3 is TGTGCCATCAGTGCCGAGACAGGGACGGGACTAGCGAGGGAGACCCAGTACTTC. Amino acids: CAISAETGTGLARETQYF.

This clonotype showed up just a few times. The V call is TRBV7-9, the J call TRBJ2-1; the D gene is possibly TRBD2 (5 bases). Germline V gives CDR1 SEHNR, CDR2 FQNEAQ (reference sequence). V lost 8 bases and J 9 bases, leaving 23 bases between the germline ends. There are 15 residues in the CDR3. CDR3 in DNA: TGTGCCAGCCTCCAAGGCCTAGCAAACTCCGGTGAGCAGTTCTTC. Encoded protein: CASLQGLANSGEQFF.

This clonotype came up many times. The chain is built from TRBV29-1 and TRBJ2-7, with 8 bases aligning to TRBD2. The CDR3 spans 13 residues. After removal of 6 bases from V and 2 bases from J, the junction contained 6 bases not matched to a gene. Germline V gene sequence: CDR1 SQVTM, CDR2 ANQGSEA. For the CDR3, the DNA is TGCAGCGTCACTAGCGGAACCACCTACGAGCAGTACTTC. Translated, it gives CSVTSGTTYEQYF.

Remarks on this clonotype: It may be a read error: a sequence one base away is much more abundant. The J gene is TRBJ1-4, the V gene TRBV18, with TRBD1 as a possible D gene (5 bases). Germline V gene data show CDR1 as KGHSH and CDR2 as LQKENI. Trimming took off 3 bases at V and 4 bases at J, with 12 bases between the two ends. The CDR3 extends over 15 amino acids. The DNA of the CDR3 is TGTGCCAGCTCACCCGACGGGGGTCGTAATGAAAAACTGTTTTTT. Translated, it gives CASSPDGGRNEKLFF.

Only a few counts were recorded for this clonotype. The J gene is TRBJ1-2, the V gene TRBV5-1, with 10 bases aligning to TRBD1. Germline trimming cut 0 bases from V and 3 bases from J; bases unmatched to any gene: 2. CDR3 length: 15 residues. Germline-derived CDR1 and CDR2 are SGHRS and YFSETQ. The CDR3 bases are TGCGCCAGCAGCTTGGACGGACAGGGGGACTATGGCTACACCTTC. Encoded protein: CASSLDGQGDYGYTF.

The chain couples TRBV5-1 to TRBJ2-1; 7 bases line up with TRBD2. Germline values: CDR1 SGHRS, CDR2 YFSETQ. V gave up 1 base and J gave up 6 bases; unmatched junction bases: 13. This CDR3 has 17 residues. This CDR3 is CASSLFRLAQTRNEQFF. The CDR3 DNA reads as TGCGCCAGCAGCTTGTTCCGACTAGCCCAAACACGCAATGAGCAGTTCTTC.

This clonotype was counted between two and nine times. This sequence joins TRBV3-1 and TRBJ2-7; 8 bases align to TRBD2. V gave up 1 base and J gave up 10 bases; unmatched junction bases: 6. This CDR3 is 13 amino acids long. The germline CDR1 and CDR2 sequences are LGHDT and YNNKEL (reference sequence). The CDR3 reads CASSQVQAGVQYF. The CDR3 bases are TGTGCCAGCAGCCAAGTGCAAGCGGGGGTTCAGTACTTC.

There are a few counts of this clonotype. The V call is TRBV5-5, the J call TRBJ2-3; TRBD2 agrees at 10 bases. Germline V lookup: CDR1 SGHKS, CDR2 YYEKEE (reference sequence). The CDR3 runs to 19 residues. The V and J ends lost 4 bases and 7 bases, in that order; junction bases with no gene match: 21. The CDR3 sequence is CASSLRGVLSSGSLHTQYF. The DNA for the CDR3 is TGTGCCAGCAGCCTGAGAGGGGTTCTCTCTAGCGGGAGTCTTCATACGCAGTATTTT.

This clonotype came up many times. The chain is built from TRBV20-1 and TRBJ1-1; no definite D call. Trimming removed 0 bases at V and 5 bases at J, with 16 bases between. Germline V CDR1 and CDR2: DFQATT, SNEGSKA (reference sequence). The CDR3 length is 15 residues. The chain's CDR3 is CSARDSFGGRTEAFF. The CDR3 DNA follows: TGCAGTGCTAGAGATTCATTCGGCGGAAGGACTGAAGCTTTCTTT.

This clonotype was detected a few times. The rearrangement links TRBV20-1 to TRBJ2-5, with TRBD2 matching 7 bases. The CDR3 extends over 17 amino acids. In germline, CDR1 is DFQATT, CDR2 SNEGSKA (reference sequence). Germline trimming cut 1 base from V and 2 bases from J; bases unmatched to any gene: 13. The CDR3 DNA follows: TGCAGTGCTAGAGGTCCTCAGCGGGGATACTTACAAGAGACCCAGTACTTC. This gives the protein CSARGPQRGYLQETQYF.

A remark on this clonotype: A much larger clone lies a single base off, so this may be a read error. The rearrangement links TRBV27 to TRBJ2-3; no definite D call. The DNA matches TRBJ2-1 better at its end, which makes the J call doubtful. This CDR3 comprises 14 residues. CDR1 and CDR2 from the germline V gene are MNHEY and SMNVEV (reference sequence). The DNA of the CDR3 is TGTGCCAGCAGTTCCTCGTATTACCCCAATGAGCAGTTCTTC. This sequence encodes CASSSSYYPNEQFF.

This clonotype has just a few counts. This chain links TRBV12-5 with TRBJ2-7; perhaps D is TRBD1 or TRBD2 (6 bases each). Germline V gene sequence: CDR1 LGHNT, CDR2 FRNRAP. CDR3 length: 13 amino acids. Between the trimmed V and J ends, which lost 6 bases and 4 bases, there was a span of 13 bases. DNA of the CDR3: TGTGCTAGTGGCCTCGGGGGCGCGTACGAGCAGTACTTC. Protein: CASGLGGAYEQYF. Together with reference TRBV12-5 and TRBJ2-7, the CDR3 gives the full variable domain: DARVTQTPRHKVTEMGQEVTMRCQPILGHNTVFWYRQTMMQGLELLAYFRNRAPLDDSGMPKDRFSAEMPDATLATLKIQPSEPRDSAVYFCASGLGGAYEQYFGPGTRLTVT.

A few counts support this clonotype. This chain links TRBV20-1 with TRBJ2-1; D possibly corresponds to TRBD2 (5 bases). The germline V and J ends were trimmed by 3 bases and 9 bases, with 21 bases remaining between them. This CDR3 has 15 amino acids. The germline V gene has CDR1 DFQATT and CDR2 SNEGSKA (reference sequence). CDR3 protein: CSASYRTGPRGEQFF. In nucleotides, the CDR3 is TGCAGTGCTAGTTATCGGACGGGCCCCCGGGGTGAGCAGTTCTTC.

There are a few counts of this clonotype. This chain uses TRBV5-1 with TRBJ2-5; the D gene is possibly TRBD2 (6 bases). Trimming stripped 1 base from V and 2 bases from J, with 15 bases between. The CDR3 loop spans 16 amino acids. Germline lookup yields CDR1 SGHRS and CDR2 YFSETQ. In DNA, the CDR3 is TGCGCCAGCAGCTTGCCCGGGGGAGTCAGGCAAGAGACCCAGTACTTC. Its translation: CASSLPGGVRQETQYF.

This clonotype has ten or more counts. The V gene is TRBV27, the J gene TRBJ2-7; D may be TRBD1 (7 bases). Per germline, CDR1 MNHEY and CDR2 SMNVEV (reference sequence). The CDR3 has 15 residues. Trimming cost V 7 bases and J 5 bases, with 21 bases left between them. CDR3 in DNA: TGTGCCAGCACCCGAGGAGGGGCAGGGGGACACGAGCAGTACTTC. It translates to CASTRGGAGGHEQYF.

In its sample, this clonotype was seen many times. V and J are TRBV2 and TRBJ2-1; D is ambiguous. With 1 base removed from V and 9 bases from J, the gap between germline ends came to 4 bases. The length of the CDR3 is 11 residues. Per germline, CDR1 SNHLY and CDR2 FYNNEI. The CDR3 reads CASSEESEQFF. In DNA, the CDR3 is TGTGCCAGCAGTGAAGAGAGTGAGCAGTTCTTC.

This clonotype was counted between two and nine times. The chain carries TRBV30 and TRBJ1-1; no clear D gene. Looked up from germline, CDR1 is GTSNPN and CDR2 is SVGIG (reference sequence). Trimming left V 1 base short and J 8 bases short, with 8 bases between. This CDR3 region has 11 residues. The CDR3 DNA reads TGTGCCTGGAGTGCCCCCAAAGAAGCTTTCTTT. It translates to CAWSAPKEAFF.